This T cell receptor (beta chain) was sequenced during a study of neoadjuvant anti-PD-1 for oral cavity cancer. Study background: Patients without progression got a fourth dose around day 43.

This CDR3 comprises 15 residues. The germline V gene encodes CDR1 SNHLY and CDR2 FYNNEI. V dropped 5 bases and J dropped 2 bases, with 16 bases sitting between them. Using immunoSEQ multiplex PCR, the repertoire was profiled, and TCRdb retains in-frame clones only, with some absent. This sample yields 10,000 or so clones, of which around 63% are seen a single time; roughly 8% belongs to the top ten. The TCR originated in a person aged 35-79 years with oral cavity squamous cell carcinoma. The sample was tumor tissue, taken before nivolumab (anti-PD-1) treatment. The V call is TRBV2, the J call TRBJ2-7, with D possibly TRBD1 on 6 matching bases. The CDR3: CASSSYRDNTYEQYF. As DNA, the CDR3 is TGTGCCAGCAGTTCCTACCGGGACAACACCTACGAGCAGTACTTC.